Listed below are T cell receptor beta chains from one sample, sequenced in a study of tumor-infiltrating lymphocytes in primary liver carcinoma. TCRdb ran MiXCR on the multiplex PCR reads and lists one entry per CDR3 protein. The data contain 250,000 to 350,000 distinct CDR3 sequences, approximately 54% of them seen just once; the ten biggest clones take up over 15%. The sample was peripheral blood. Receptor source: a woman in her 30s with primary liver carcinoma and hepatitis B virus infection. CDR3s include the opening cysteine and the closing phenylalanine or tryptophan. D genes are given only for firm matches. Expanded clones get a size class; other rows say once, few or many, or leave the size out.

CDR3aa | CDR3nt | v_gene | d_gene | j_gene | abundance | len
CASADRVTDTQYF | TGTGCCAGCGCAGACAGGGTGACAGACACGCAGTATTTT | TRBV12-3/TRBV12-4 | TRBD1 | TRBJ2-3 | NA | 13
CASRLLASHEQYF | TGTGCCAGCAGGCTCCTAGCGTCCCACGAGCAGTACTTC | TRBV7-9 | NA | TRBJ2-7 | once | 13
CASSLDRLAGVLNEQFF | TGTGCCAGCAGTTTAGATCGACTAGCGGGAGTACTCAATGAGCAGTTCTTC | TRBV12-3/TRBV12-4 | TRBD2 | TRBJ2-1 | NA | 17
CASSQVLQGRNEQYF | TGTGCCAGCAGCCAAGTCCTGCAGGGGCGGAACGAGCAGTACTTC | TRBV4-2 | NA | TRBJ2-7 | few | 15
CAISESMFGDRTGELFF | TGTGCCATCAGTGAGTCGATGTTCGGTGATCGCACCGGGGAGCTGTTTTTT | TRBV10-3 | NA | TRBJ2-2 | few | 17
CASSASGRPQEAQYF | TGTGCCAGCAGCGCGAGTGGTCGCCCTCAAGAGGCCCAGTACTTC | TRBV7-8 | NA | TRBJ2-5 | NA | 15
CTSSIAVGNTIYF | TGTACCAGCAGTATTGCGGTTGGAAACACCATATATTTT | TRBV12-3/TRBV12-4 | NA | TRBJ1-3 | once | 13
CASSPWGRRLTGELFF | TGTGCCAGCAGTCCGTGGGGCAGGAGGCTGACCGGGGAGCTGTTTTTT | TRBV28 | NA | TRBJ2-2 | once | 16
CAISESGLALNEQFF | TGTGCCATCAGTGAGTCTGGGCTAGCGTTGAATGAGCAGTTCTTC | TRBV10-3 | NA | TRBJ2-1 | NA | 15
CASTTTSGRSNEQFF | TGTGCCAGTACCACGACTAGCGGGAGGTCAAATGAGCAGTTCTTC | TRBV6-5 | TRBD2 | TRBJ2-1 | NA | 15
CVSSKAQGFSYEQYF | TGTGTCAGCAGCAAGGCACAGGGATTCTCCTACGAGCAGTACTTC | TRBV6-6 | NA | TRBJ2-7 | NA | 15
CASSKRYRGTDTQYF | TGTGCCAGCAGCAAGAGATACCGGGGCACAGATACGCAGTATTTT | TRBV28 | NA | TRBJ2-3 | NA | 15
CASSLGSGLYQETQYF | TGCGCCAGCAGCTTGGGGTCGGGACTATACCAAGAGACCCAGTACTTC | TRBV5-1 | TRBD2 | TRBJ2-5 | NA | 16
CASSQDLGATGGSNEQLF | TGTGCCAGCAGCCAAGATCTCGGTGCGACAGGGGGTAGCAATGAGCAGCTCTTC | TRBV14 | TRBD1 | TRBJ2-1 | NA | 18
CDSSLGGSYEQYF | TGTGACAGCAGCTTGGGCGGGTCCTACGAGCAGTACTTC | TRBV7-2 | NA | TRBJ2-7 | NA | 13
CASSYSNVRRETQYF | TGTGCCAGCAGTTACTCGAATGTGAGGCGGGAGACCCAGTACTTC | TRBV6-5 | NA | TRBJ2-5 | NA | 15
CSVQGSGIEAFF | TGCAGCGTACAGGGGTCGGGCATTGAAGCTTTCTTT | TRBV29-1 | TRBD1 | TRBJ1-1 | NA | 12
CPSSLVGGGDIQYF | TGTCCCAGCAGTCTAGTGGGAGGCGGGGACATTCAGTACTTC | TRBV12-3/TRBV12-4 | NA | TRBJ2-4 | NA | 14
CASSGQMGLNTEAFF | TGTGCCAGCAGCGGGCAGATGGGATTGAACACTGAAGCTTTCTTT | TRBV9 | NA | TRBJ1-1 | NA | 15
CASSLGFGRGSRGTQYF | TGTGCCAGCAGCTTAGGATTCGGACGGGGAAGTAGGGGGACCCAGTACTTC | TRBV11-2 | NA | TRBJ2-5 | NA | 17
CASSHGTVDTDTQYF | TGCGCCAGCAGCCACGGGACTGTCGACACAGATACGCAGTATTTT | TRBV4-1 | NA | TRBJ2-3 | few | 15
CASNTGGSNYGYTF | TGTGCCAGCAATACAGGGGGAAGTAACTATGGCTACACCTTC | TRBV5-4 | TRBD1 | TRBJ1-2 | few | 14
CASSKSQRSHDSYYEQYF | TGTGCCAGCAGTAAAAGTCAAAGGTCTCATGACTCTTACTACGAGCAGTACTTC | TRBV6-5 | NA | TRBJ2-7 | many | 18
CARNLAYEQYF | TGTGCCAGGAACTTAGCTTACGAGCAGTACTTC | TRBV11-2 | NA | TRBJ2-7 | NA | 11